The 26 T cell receptor beta chains reported below all come from one sample, sequenced in a study of blood T cell repertoires in COVID-19 (dated by TCRdb to the early 2020s). Libraries were prepared through the immunoSEQ multiplex PCR assay. Imported from immuneACCESS, the table was reduced by TCRdb to in-frame sequences with V and J called. These copies leave out some clones; in studies compared against another copy, an unresolved V gene accounts for under half, and the cause of the remainder is not known. Counted in this sample were roughly 130,000 clones; about nine tenths of them appeared once. The top ten clones comprise approximately 4.3% of the sample. Sequenced material: peripheral blood. All receptors derive from a middle-aged man with acute or convalescent COVID-19.

The gene calls are TRBV30 and TRBJ1-4; TRBD1 agrees at 7 bases. This CDR3 contains 14 residues. CDR1 is GTSNPN and CDR2 is SVGIG in the germline V gene (reference sequence). Trimming took 8 bases from V and 7 from J; bases not matched to a gene: 13. Here the CDR3 reads CAGLKGQKGEKLFF. For the CDR3, the DNA is TGTGCCGGCCTTAAGGGACAGAAAGGTGAAAAACTGTTTTTT.

The chain links TRBV7-2 to TRBJ2-4; D may be TRBD2 (6 bases). V dropped 5 bases and J dropped 4 bases, with 15 bases sitting between them. The CDR3 is made up of 15 amino acids. Germline values: CDR1 SGHTA, CDR2 FQGNSA. CDR3 amino acids: CASSEDPGRKNIQYF. CDR3 nucleotides: TGTGCCAGCAGCGAAGACCCGGGGAGGAAAAACATTCAGTACTTC.

J is TRBJ1-1 and V is TRBV9; D remains unclear. The V gene lost 2 bases and the J gene lost 3 bases, with 8 bases spanning the gap. The germline V gene encodes CDR1 SGDLS and CDR2 YYNGEE. The CDR3 has 13 residues. The CDR3 DNA sequence: TGTGCCAGCAGCGTCGATTCGGACACTGAAGCTTTCTTT. Residues: CASSVDSDTEAFF.

Regarding this clone: At the DNA level, this CDR3 is encoded by other sequences in the same sample as well. V and J are TRBV3-1 (or the pseudogene TRBV3-2) and TRBJ1-5; 11 nucleotides align to TRBD1. The CDR3 extends over 14 amino acids. Per germline, CDR1 LGHDT and CDR2 YNNKEL (reference sequence). V dropped 3 bases and J dropped 6; count of bases not matched to a gene: 1. Here the CDR3 reads CASSQGQGGQPQHF. Written as DNA, the CDR3 is TGTGCCAGCAGCCAGGGACAGGGGGGTCAGCCCCAGCATTTT.

The chain has TRBV27 and TRBJ1-1; perhaps TRBD1 as D (6 bases). The V end was cut by 2 bases, the J end by 10 bases, with 23 bases between. The CDR3 loop spans 16 amino acids. Germline-derived CDR1 and CDR2 are MNHEY and SMNVEV (reference sequence). The CDR3 DNA reads as TGTGCCAGCAGTTTAAGGGCAACAGGGTTGCCCCAGGGAGCTTTCTTT. Amino acids: CASSLRATGLPQGAFF.

The chain combines TRBV7-8 with TRBJ1-1; 7 bases map to TRBD1. The V gene's germline CDR1 is SGHVS and CDR2 FQNEAQ. The CDR3 spans 12 residues. Germline trimming cut 2 bases from V and 8 bases from J; bases unmatched to any gene: 2. The CDR3 bases are TGTGCCAGCAGCTTAAGGGGGCCAGAAGCTTTCTTT. Translated: CASSLRGPEAFF.

The chain carries TRBV7-2 and TRBJ2-7; D gene ambiguous. The germline V gene encodes CDR1 SGHTA and CDR2 FQGNSA. V lost 1 base and J lost 2, with 9 bases in between. The CDR3 extends over 14 amino acids. The CDR3 loop is CASSLEATTYEQYF. In DNA form, the CDR3 reads TGTGCCAGCAGCTTAGAAGCGACGACCTACGAGCAGTACTTC.

The J gene is TRBJ1-2, the V gene TRBV29-1; tentative D call: TRBD1 (6 bases). This CDR3 has 12 amino acids. The germline CDR1 and CDR2 sequences are SQVTM and ANQGSEA. Trimming removed 4 bases from V and 10 bases from J, with 16 bases in between. For the CDR3, the DNA is TGCAGCGTTGCCACCCAGGGGACGGCCTACACCTTC. It is translated as CSVATQGTAYTF.

This clone was observed a single time. The chain has TRBV5-6 and TRBJ2-3; D perhaps matches TRBD1 (6 bases). Germline values: CDR1 SGHDT, CDR2 YYEEEE. The CDR3 has 15 residues. The germline V and J ends were trimmed by 4 bases and 0 bases, with 12 bases remaining between them. As DNA, the CDR3 is TGTGCCAGCAGCGAGACAGGATATAGCACAGATACGCAGTATTTT. Protein product: CASSETGYSTDTQYF.

The chain links TRBV19 to TRBJ1-2, with TRBD1 as a possible D gene (6 bases). The CDR3 is 14 residues long. Trimming took off 3 bases at V and 0 bases at J, with 8 bases between the two ends. Germline V gene sequence: CDR1 LNHDA, CDR2 SQIVND (reference sequence). The CDR3 region is CASSMGHSNYGYTF. In nucleotides, the CDR3 is TGTGCCAGTAGTATGGGACATTCTAACTATGGCTACACCTTC.

The chain combines TRBV7-9 with TRBJ2-7; TRBD1 matches 8 bases. The CDR3 covers 14 residues. V lost 5 bases and J lost 2; bases outside the gene matches: 5. CDR1 is SEHNR, CDR2 FQNEAQ, per germline (reference sequence). CDR3 DNA: TGTGCCAGCAGCGCCCGGACAGGGACCTACGAGCAGTACTTC. It yields the protein CASSARTGTYEQYF.

CDR3 sequence (DNA): TGCGCCAGCAGCCAAGATAACAGGGCGAACACCGGGGAGCTGTTTTTT. Protein: CASSQDNRANTGELFF. The genes are TRBV4-3 and TRBJ2-2; D is perhaps TRBD1 (6 bases). The CDR3 loop spans 16 amino acids. Trimming pared 0 bases from V and 0 bases from J, leaving 8 bases between. In germline, CDR1 is LGHNA, CDR2 YSLEER.

This clone was seen a single time. V gene TRBV9 combines with J gene TRBJ2-5; 7 bases are shared with TRBD2. The CDR3 contains 15 residues. V shed 0 bases and J 2 bases; nucleotides not matched to a gene: 4. Per germline, CDR1 SGDLS and CDR2 YYNGEE. The CDR3 nucleotides read TGTGCCAGCAGCGTAGTGGGGGGGTTGCAAGAGACCCAGTACTTC. It is translated as CASSVVGGLQETQYF.

V gene TRBV2 combines with J gene TRBJ1-1, with D unresolved. The CDR3 contains 15 residues. Trimming pared 4 bases from V and 1 base from J, leaving 13 bases between. CDR1 and CDR2 from the germline V gene are SNHLY and FYNNEI. CDR3 loop: CASSGEADQNTEAFF. In DNA, the CDR3 is TGTGCCAGCAGTGGGGAGGCAGACCAGAACACTGAAGCTTTCTTT.

The gene calls are TRBV20-1 and TRBJ2-5; D is unclear. V was cut by 3 bases and J by 5 bases, with 16 bases left in between. The CDR3 is 14 amino acids. Germline assignment: CDR1 DFQATT and CDR2 SNEGSKA (reference sequence). CDR3 amino acids: CSASLLAVLETQYF. CDR3 coding DNA: TGCAGTGCTAGTTTATTAGCAGTTCTGGAGACCCAGTACTTC.

The chain joins TRBV11-2 to TRBJ1-1, with 9 nucleotides matching TRBD1. After removal of 5 bases from V and 4 bases from J, the junction contained 2 bases not matched to a gene. The CDR3 extends over 13 amino acids. CDR1 is SGHAT and CDR2 is FQNNGV in the germline V gene. CDR3 sequence reads: CASSRDRATEAFF. CDR3 sequence (DNA): TGTGCCAGCAGCCGGGACAGGGCCACTGAAGCTTTCTTT.

V is TRBV24-1 and J is TRBJ2-5; no reliable D call. The CDR3 spans 13 residues. Trimming removed 4 bases from V and 3 bases from J, with 8 bases in between. CDR1 is KGHDR and CDR2 is SFDVKD in the germline V gene. The CDR3 DNA reads as TGTGCCACCAGTGACAGCACAGAAGAGACCCAGTACTTC. It translates to CATSDSTEETQYF.

The chain employs TRBV19 and TRBJ2-1; 7 nucleotides align to TRBD1. Looked up from germline, CDR1 is LNHDA and CDR2 is SQIVND (reference sequence). The CDR3 contains 15 residues. The J segment lost 7 bases and the V segment lost 6 bases, leaving 12 bases of the junction unmatched. The DNA for the CDR3 is TGTGCCAGTAGCACCGACAGGGTCATGATTAATGAGCAGTTCTTC. Protein sequence: CASSTDRVMINEQFF.

CDR3 coding DNA: TGTGCCAGCAGCTTAGTCGTCCGGACAGGGGTCCCTATCCAAGAGACCCAGTACTTC. This gives the protein CASSLVVRTGVPIQETQYF. The chain carries TRBV7-9 and TRBJ2-5; 9 nucleotides agree with TRBD1. Looked up from germline, CDR1 is SEHNR and CDR2 is FQNEAQ (reference sequence). There are 19 residues in the CDR3. V trimming: 1 base; J trimming: 1 base; junction bases outside the gene matches: 13.

This chain uses TRBV10-3 with TRBJ2-2, with D possibly TRBD2 on 5 matching bases. Trimming took off 4 bases at V and 4 bases at J, with 16 bases between the two ends. Germline V CDR1 and CDR2: ENHRY, SYGVKD. The CDR3 runs to 16 residues. The CDR3 nucleotides read TGTGCCATCAGTGGACGGGATACCGTCGTCACCGGGGAGCTGTTTTTT. Encoded protein: CAISGRDTVVTGELFF.

This clone was detected once. The rearrangement links TRBV5-1 to TRBJ2-1, with 8 bases fitting TRBD1. This CDR3 spans 20 amino acids. Germline CDR1 and CDR2: SGHRS and YFSETQ. With V trimmed by 4 bases and J by 3 bases, 21 bases remained unmatched. The CDR3 region is CASSLSMIRGPGEGYNEQFF. Here the CDR3 DNA reads TGCGCCAGCAGCCTAAGCATGATCAGGGGGCCCGGAGAGGGCTACAATGAGCAGTTCTTC. Full variable domain (remainder filled in from reference TRBV5-1 and TRBJ2-1): KAGVTQTPRYLIKTRGQQVTLSCSPISGHRSVSWYQQTPGQGLQFLFEYFSETQRNKGNFPGRFSGRQFSNSRSEMNVSTLELGDSALYLCASSLSMIRGPGEGYNEQFFGPGTRLTVL.

J is TRBJ2-7 and V is TRBV6-5, with TRBD1 as a possible D gene (5 bases). Per germline, CDR1 MNHEY and CDR2 SVGAGI. The CDR3 has 15 residues. The ends were cut back, 4 bases at V and 2 bases at J, with 15 bases in the middle. CDR3 protein: CASSSNQGETYEQYF. The DNA of the CDR3 is TGTGCCAGCAGTTCTAATCAGGGCGAGACCTACGAGCAGTACTTC.

This clone was detected a few times. The chain combines TRBV6-4 with TRBJ2-1; TRBD2 aligns across 8 bases. The germline CDR1 and CDR2 sequences are MRHNA and SNTAGT. The CDR3 length is 14 residues. V was pared by 3 bases and J by 5 bases, with 3 bases of the junction left unmatched. The CDR3 coding sequence is TGTGCCAGCAGTGAGCGGGGGGACCACAATGAGCAGTTCTTC. Its protein is CASSERGDHNEQFF.

V gene TRBV12-3 or TRBV12-4 combines with J gene TRBJ2-5; D unclear. CDR3 size: 12 residues. V lost 1 base to trimming and J lost 5 bases, with 5 bases between them. Written as DNA, the CDR3 is TGTGCCAGCAGTTTAGGGCGGGAGACCCAGTACTTC. Translated: CASSLGRETQYF.

The V and J genes are TRBV14 and TRBJ2-1; a weak D match, TRBD2 (5 bases). CDR3 length equals 14 residues. Per germline, CDR1 SGHDN and CDR2 FVKESK. Trimming cost V 4 bases and J 7 bases, with 14 bases left between them. Here the CDR3 reads CASSPRASTNEQFF. The CDR3, as DNA: TGTGCCAGCAGCCCGCGGGCTAGCACGAATGAGCAGTTCTTC.

This chain's CDR3 is CASSLSDTQETQYF. The DNA for the CDR3 is TGTGCCAGCAGCTTATCCGACACCCAAGAGACCCAGTACTTC. This chain links TRBV7-9 with TRBJ2-5; D call uncertain. Trimming cost V 2 bases and J 1 base, with 8 bases left between them. The CDR3 covers 14 residues. In germline, CDR1 is SEHNR, CDR2 FQNEAQ (reference sequence). The complete variable domain, with remaining parts taken from reference TRBV7-9 and TRBJ2-5, reads DTGVSQNPRHKITKRGQNVTFRCDPISEHNRLYWYRQTLGQGPEFLTYFQNEAQLEKSRLLSDRFSAERPKGSFSTLEIQRTEQGDSAMYLCASSLSDTQETQYFGPGTRLLVL.